These T cell receptor beta chains were read from a single sample in a study of OX40 agonist ivuxolimab in advanced cancers. Generated by immunoSEQ multiplex PCR, the TCRdb table keeps only in-frame clones and is missing some. The repertoire holds 90,000 to 120,000 clones, with more than 85% as singletons. Here the sequenced sample was CD4+ or CD8+ T cells sorted from blood, taken in a trial of the OX40 agonist ivuxolimab. The receptors derive from an adult with an advanced solid tumor such as melanoma, head and neck, liver or kidney cancer. Both conserved end residues are part of each CDR3. A D gene is named only where the DNA matches it firmly. Size values are once, few and many counts, or a class for expanded clones, and some rows have none.

J gene | clone size | D gene | V gene | CDR3 DNA | CDR3 protein
TRBJ2-5 | once | TRBD1 | TRBV9 | TGTGCCAGCAGCCCCAACAGGGGCGCGGAGACCCAGTACTTC | CASSPNRGAETQYF
TRBJ2-7 | - | - | TRBV7-3 | TGTGCCAGCAGCTTAATGCCAGGGACTGGTGACGAGCAGTACTTC | CASSLMPGTGDEQYF
TRBJ1-2 | - | TRBD1 | TRBV5-1 | TGCGCCAGCAGCCCCGGACAGGGTTCCGAAGGCTACACCTTC | CASSPGQGSEGYTF
TRBJ2-3 | once | TRBD2 | TRBV30 | TGTGCCTGCACTCCACTGGGCGGGAGATCGGATACGCAGTATTTT | CACTPLGGRSDTQYF
TRBJ2-3 | - | TRBD1 | TRBV5-4 | TGTGCCAGCAGTTCCGACGGAGGGACAGGGGATAACGGAGATACGCAGTATTTT | CASSSDGGTGDNGDTQYF
TRBJ2-2 | - | - | TRBV28 | TGTGCCAGCACCCCTTCGGGTAGCGGCAACACCGGGGAGCTGTTTTTT | CASTPSGSGNTGELFF
TRBJ1-3 | - | - | TRBV14 | TGTGCCAGTAAGACAGGCGGTGGAAACACCATATATTTT | CASKTGGGNTIYF
TRBJ1-2 | - | TRBD1 | TRBV5-4 | TGTGCCAGCAGCCTTACAGGGGGAAGCTATGGCTACACCTTC | CASSLTGGSYGYTF
TRBJ1-1 | - | - | TRBV6-5 | TGTGCCAGCAGTTACTCGATGGCCCGGGCTGAAGCTTTCTTT | CASSYSMARAEAFF
TRBJ2-3 | - | TRBD1 | TRBV28 | TGTGCCAGCGGACAGGGGGGGACAGATACGCAGTATTTT | CASGQGGTDTQYF
TRBJ1-2 | - | - | TRBV5-4 | TGTGCCAGCAGCTTGTTCTCTTCCCTGTCAGGGGACTATGGCTACACCTTC | CASSLFSSLSGDYGYTF
TRBJ1-5 | - | - | TRBV7-5 | TGTGCCAGCAACTTGGACGGCAATCAGCCCCAGCATTTT | CASNLDGNQPQHF
TRBJ1-1 | - | TRBD1 | TRBV2 | TGTGCCAGCAGCGCTACACAGGGGAGGACTGAAGCTTTCTTT | CASSATQGRTEAFF
TRBJ2-3 | - | TRBD2 | TRBV7-3 | TGTGCCAGCAGCCCTCAAAGCGGGAGGGATACAGATACGCAGTATTTT | CASSPQSGRDTDTQYF
TRBJ2-5 | - | - | TRBV6-5 | TGTGCCAGCAGCGGGAGACAAGAGACCCAGTACTTC | CASSGRQETQYF
TRBJ1-2 | - | - | TRBV6-5 | TGTGCCAGCAGTTCGTCTAGGGGCTACACCTTC | CASSSSRGYTF
TRBJ1-1 | - | - | TRBV28 | TGTGCCAGCAGTCCCCGGGGGTCCCTTGAAGCTTTCTTT | CASSPRGSLEAFF
TRBJ2-1 | - | TRBD2 | TRBV9 | TGTGCCAGCAGCGTAGGGGCTAGCGGGAGTCATAATGAGCAGTTCTTC | CASSVGASGSHNEQFF
TRBJ1-2 | - | - | TRBV6-1 | TGTGCCAGCAGTCTTGGACAAGCGATCTATGGCTACACCTTC | CASSLGQAIYGYTF
TRBJ1-1 | - | TRBD1 | TRBV2 | TGTGCCAGCAGGTTCCAGGGGGCTAGCGGGAACACTGAAGCTTTCTTT | CASRFQGASGNTEAFF
TRBJ2-1 | - | - | TRBV5-4 | TGTGCCAGCAGCTTGGGACTAGGCCCCGCTCGGGACAATGAGCAGTTCTTC | CASSLGLGPARDNEQFF
TRBJ1-1 | - | TRBD1 | TRBV18 | TGTGCCAGCTCACCGCTACAGGGGGCGCGGGCTGAAGCTTTCTTT | CASSPLQGARAEAFF
TRBJ2-5 | few | TRBD1 | TRBV5-4 | TGTGCCAGCAGCCTGGACAGGAGCCAAGAGACCCAGTACTTC | CASSLDRSQETQYF
TRBJ2-7 | - | - | TRBV4-1 | TGCGCCAGCGGGAACTTCTACGAGCAGTACTTC | CASGNFYEQYF
TRBJ1-1 | - | - | TRBV2 | TGTGCCAGCAGTGTTGAGGGCGGAAACACTGAAGCTTTCTTT | CASSVEGGNTEAFF
TRBJ2-5 | - | - | TRBV7-2 | TGTGCCAGCAGCTTAAGCAGGGATGAGACCCAGTACTTC | CASSLSRDETQYF
TRBJ2-1 | - | - | TRBV6-5 | TGTGCCAGCAGTTACATTGGGGGCGAGCAGTTCTTC | CASSYIGGEQFF
TRBJ1-1 | once | - | TRBV6-5 | TGTGCCAGCAGTTACTCGAACGTGAACACTGAAGCTTTCTTT | CASSYSNVNTEAFF
TRBJ1-1 | - | - | TRBV5-6 | TGTGCCAGCAGCTATATACAGGGATCCACTGAAGCTTTCTTT | CASSYIQGSTEAFF
TRBJ1-2 | - | - | TRBV28 | TGTGCCAGCAGGACAAACTTGCCGCTTTTACGGGGCAATTATGGCTACACCTTC | CASRTNLPLLRGNYGYTF
TRBJ2-1 | - | - | TRBV9 | TGTGCCAGCAGCTTGAGAGGGCAGGGTTTGGGCAATGAGCAGTTCTTC | CASSLRGQGLGNEQFF
TRBJ1-4 | - | TRBD1 | TRBV18 | TGTGCCAGCTCACGGGGGGAGTACGACAGGGGCGGCGGTGAAAAACTGTTTTTT | CASSRGEYDRGGGEKLFF
TRBJ2-1 | - | TRBD2 | TRBV7-3 | TGTGCCAGCAGCTTAATGTCGGGCGGGAGTAATGAGCAGTTCTTC | CASSLMSGGSNEQFF
TRBJ2-7 | - | - | TRBV28 | TGTGCCAGCAGTTCCAGGGGGGGGAACTACGAGCAGTACTTC | CASSSRGGNYEQYF
TRBJ2-1 | - | - | TRBV7-7 | TGTGCTAGCAGCGACGTGGACGGGCCAAATGAGCAGTTCTTC | CASSDVDGPNEQFF
TRBJ2-3 | - | TRBD1 | TRBV14 | TGTGCCAGCAGCCAAGCCGGGACAGGGGGCTTAGATACGCAGTATTTT | CASSQAGTGGLDTQYF
TRBJ2-7 | - | - | TRBV11-2 | TGTGCCAGCAGCCTCCGCCCGAGCTACGAGCAGTACTTC | CASSLRPSYEQYF
TRBJ2-1 | few | - | TRBV10-1 | TGCGCCAGCAGTGGGCAATACAATGAGCAGTTCTTC | CASSGQYNEQFF
TRBJ2-2 | - | - | TRBV28 | TGTGCCAGCATACCCAACACCGGGGAGCTGTTTTTT | CASIPNTGELFF
TRBJ1-4 | - | - | TRBV18 | TGTGCCAGCTCACGTGCAACTAATGAAAAACTGTTTTTT | CASSRATNEKLFF
TRBJ2-7 | - | - | TRBV20-1 | TGCAGTGCTAGGGAGCGTTACGAGCAGTACTTC | CSARERYEQYF
TRBJ2-5 | few | TRBD2 | TRBV11-2 | TGTGCCAGCAGCTTAGAGACTAGCGGGCCCGAGTACTTC | CASSLETSGPEYF
TRBJ1-2 | - | - | TRBV7-9 | TGTGCCAGCAGCCCCCCCATCCCTAACTATGGCTACACCTTC | CASSPPIPNYGYTF
TRBJ1-3 | few | - | TRBV30 | TGTGCCTGGAGTGCAAGACAGACTGGAAACACCATATATTTT | CAWSARQTGNTIYF
TRBJ1-4 | once | - | TRBV6-1 | TGTGCCAGCAGTGTACAAATGGATGGAGGGACGCTGTTTTTT | CASSVQMDGGTLFF
TRBJ2-3 | - | - | TRBV7-3 | TGTGCCAGCAGCAAAAGCCCGGATTCAGGCACAGATACGCAGTATTTT | CASSKSPDSGTDTQYF
TRBJ1-1 | - | - | TRBV9 | TGTGCCAGCAGCCCACCCCAGCAGGTGGGGACTGAAGCTTTCTTT | CASSPPQQVGTEAFF
TRBJ1-3 | - | - | TRBV28 | TGTGCCAGCAGTTTAGACTGGAGGGAAGTTGGAAACACCATATATTTT | CASSLDWREVGNTIYF
TRBJ2-1 | - | TRBD2 | TRBV14 | TGTGCCAGCAGCCAGGCAAGCACGTTGTGGGAGGGAATAACAAATGAGCAGTTCTTC | CASSQASTLWEGITNEQFF
TRBJ2-2 | once | - | TRBV28 | TGTGCCAGCAGTTTACCCCTGAGAACATCGGGGATGTTTTTT | CASSLPLRTSGMFF
TRBJ2-3 | few | - | TRBV1 | TGCACCAGCAGCCCGGGAGCCACAGATACGCAGTATTTT | CTSSPGATDTQYF
TRBJ1-1 | - | TRBD1 | TRBV7-2 | TGTGCCAGCAGCCGCCAGGGGGACACTGAAGCTTTCTTT | CASSRQGDTEAFF
TRBJ2-1 | - | TRBD2 | TRBV5-1 | TGCGCCAGCAGCCGTGGACTAGCGGTTAACAATGAGCAGTTCTTC | CASSRGLAVNNEQFF
TRBJ1-1 | - | - | TRBV27 | TGTGCCAGCAGACCGTTTCGGGGACAGAACACTGAAGCTTTCTTT | CASRPFRGQNTEAFF
TRBJ1-3 | - | - | TRBV9 | TGTGCCAGCAGCGCTTGGGTCTATCCTGGAAACACCATATATTTT | CASSAWVYPGNTIYF